This TCR beta chain originates from a study of blood T cell repertoires in COVID-19. Study-level information: Sites in the United States, Italy and Spain provided acute and convalescent COVID-19 samples. PBMCs, B-cell-depleted T cells, or T cells were the source of the cDNA or gDNA that made up the material.

Germline values: CDR1 KGHSH, CDR2 LQKENI. The junction had 6 bases not matched to a gene; V was cut back by 3 bases and J by 2 bases. This CDR3 spans 18 amino acids. In the original analysis: Reference gene primer amplification gave estimated nucleated cell counts. Here immunoSEQ multiplex PCR was the method, and the copy in TCRdb shows in-frame clones only, minus some. The V and J calls and clone size were taken over from that table, and D and trimming were inferred from the DNA. The sample includes some 200,000 clones, around 89% of them seen just once. This receptor was taken from a man in his forties with active or convalescent COVID-19. V usage is TRBV18 and J usage is TRBJ2-2, with 13 bases aligning to TRBD2. What was sequenced was peripheral blood. CDR3 DNA: TGTGCCAGCTCACCCAGGGGACTAGCGGGGCCAAACACCGGGGAGCTGTTTTTT. Residues: CASSPRGLAGPNTGELFF. Looking up the rest from reference TRBV18 and TRBJ2-2 gives the full variable domain: NAGVMQNPRHLVRRRGQEARLRCSPMKGHSHVYWYRQLPEEGLKFMVYLQKENIIDESGMPKERFSAEFPKEGPSILRIQQVVRGDSAAYFCASSPRGLAGPNTGELFFGEGSRLTVL.